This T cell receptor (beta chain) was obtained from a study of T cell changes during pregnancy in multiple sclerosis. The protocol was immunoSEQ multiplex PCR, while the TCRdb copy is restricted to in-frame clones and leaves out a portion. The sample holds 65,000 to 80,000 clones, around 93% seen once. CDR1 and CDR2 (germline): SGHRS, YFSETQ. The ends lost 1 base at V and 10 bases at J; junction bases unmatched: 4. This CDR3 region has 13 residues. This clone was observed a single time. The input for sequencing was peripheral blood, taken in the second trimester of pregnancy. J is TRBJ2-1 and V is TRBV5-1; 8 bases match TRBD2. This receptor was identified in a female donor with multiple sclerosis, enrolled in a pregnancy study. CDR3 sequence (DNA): TGCGCCAGCAGCTTGAAGGCTAGCGGGGAGCAGTTCTTC. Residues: CASSLKASGEQFF.